Listed below are T cell receptor beta chains from one sample, sequenced in a study of shared clonotypes between healthy human individuals. Only in-frame clones appear in the TCRdb table, and some are missing; sequencing was by immunoSEQ multiplex PCR. The table has 980,000 or so clones, roughly 72% seen once. The sample consisted of memory CD4+ T cells sorted from blood. The receptors here all came from a man aged 18 to 30 in good health. Each CDR3 is given with its conserved first and last residue. D genes are given only for firm matches. The size field is filled for only some rows; it gives once, few, many or a size class.

abundance: NA
v_gene: TRBV6-5
len: 15
d_gene: NA
j_gene: TRBJ2-7
CDR3aa: CASSYTTVPPYEQYF
CDR3nt: TGTGCCAGCAGTTACACGACAGTTCCGCCCTACGAGCAGTACTTC

abundance: once
v_gene: TRBV29-1
len: 12
d_gene: NA
j_gene: TRBJ1-2
CDR3aa: CSVEKQSYGYTF
CDR3nt: TGCAGCGTTGAAAAACAGAGCTATGGCTACACCTTC

abundance: NA
v_gene: TRBV19
len: 14
d_gene: TRBD1
j_gene: TRBJ1-2
CDR3aa: CASNKGQGAYGYTF
CDR3nt: TGTGCCAGTAATAAGGGACAGGGGGCGTATGGCTACACCTTC

abundance: NA
v_gene: TRBV9
len: 16
d_gene: NA
j_gene: TRBJ1-3
CDR3aa: CASSPPTGISGNTIYF
CDR3nt: TGTGCCAGCAGCCCGCCGACCGGGATCTCTGGAAACACCATATATTTT

abundance: NA
v_gene: TRBV7-9
len: 13
d_gene: NA
j_gene: TRBJ2-7
CDR3aa: CASSRLRQTEQYF
CDR3nt: TGTGCCAGCAGCCGATTACGACAGACCGAGCAGTACTTC

abundance: NA
v_gene: TRBV7-3
len: 16
d_gene: TRBD2
j_gene: TRBJ2-5
CDR3aa: CASSPRGGYGRETQYF
CDR3nt: TGTGCCAGCAGCCCTCGGGGGGGCTATGGAAGGGAGACCCAGTACTTC

abundance: NA
v_gene: TRBV19
len: 16
d_gene: TRBD1
j_gene: TRBJ2-7
CDR3aa: CASSIRASGGSDEQYF
CDR3nt: TGTGCCAGTAGTATAAGAGCGTCAGGGGGCTCCGACGAGCAGTACTTC

abundance: NA
v_gene: TRBV18
len: 16
d_gene: NA
j_gene: TRBJ1-1
CDR3aa: CASSILGKGGNTEAFF
CDR3nt: TGTGCCAGCTCAATCCTTGGGAAGGGAGGAAACACTGAAGCTTTCTTT

abundance: NA
v_gene: TRBV20-1
len: 10
d_gene: NA
j_gene: TRBJ2-1
CDR3aa: CSASKDEQFF
CDR3nt: TGCAGTGCTTCAAAGGATGAGCAGTTCTTC

abundance: NA
v_gene: TRBV2
len: 16
d_gene: NA
j_gene: TRBJ1-1
CDR3aa: CASSEVRAPTGTEAFF
CDR3nt: TGTGCCAGCAGTGAAGTACGGGCTCCTACGGGGACTGAAGCTTTCTTT

abundance: NA
v_gene: TRBV10-3
len: 12
d_gene: NA
j_gene: TRBJ2-7
CDR3aa: CAISETSYEQYF
CDR3nt: TGTGCCATCAGTGAGACCTCCTACGAGCAGTACTTC

abundance: NA
v_gene: TRBV11-2
len: 15
d_gene: NA
j_gene: TRBJ1-1
CDR3aa: CASSLEAGVTTEAFF
CDR3nt: TGTGCCAGCAGCTTAGAAGCAGGGGTGACGACTGAAGCTTTCTTT

abundance: NA
v_gene: TRBV18
len: 15
d_gene: NA
j_gene: TRBJ2-7
CDR3aa: CASSPPPPGSYEQYF
CDR3nt: TGTGCCAGCTCACCACCCCCCCCGGGATCCTACGAGCAGTACTTC

abundance: NA
v_gene: TRBV7-8
len: 12
d_gene: NA
j_gene: TRBJ1-2
CDR3aa: CASSSWEYGYTF
CDR3nt: TGTGCCAGCAGCTCGTGGGAGTATGGCTACACCTTC

abundance: NA
v_gene: TRBV29-1
len: 15
d_gene: NA
j_gene: TRBJ2-7
CDR3aa: CSVLRDTHHPYEQYF
CDR3nt: TGCAGCGTACTCCGGGACACCCACCACCCCTACGAGCAGTACTTC

abundance: NA
v_gene: TRBV7-2
len: 16
d_gene: NA
j_gene: TRBJ2-7
CDR3aa: CASSLVSGGNSYEQYF
CDR3nt: TGTGCCAGCAGCTTAGTTTCTGGAGGTAATTCCTACGAGCAGTACTTC

abundance: NA
v_gene: TRBV5-1
len: 14
d_gene: NA
j_gene: TRBJ1-5
CDR3aa: CASSLEGSNQPQHF
CDR3nt: TGCGCCAGCAGCTTGGAAGGGAGTAATCAGCCCCAGCATTTT

abundance: NA
v_gene: TRBV5-8
len: 15
d_gene: TRBD1
j_gene: TRBJ1-5
CDR3aa: CASSTSGTVNQPQHF
CDR3nt: TGTGCCAGCAGCACGTCCGGGACAGTTAATCAGCCCCAGCATTTT

abundance: NA
v_gene: TRBV2
len: 11
d_gene: NA
j_gene: TRBJ2-5
CDR3aa: CASSFLGTQYF
CDR3nt: TGTGCCAGCAGTTTCCTGGGGACCCAGTACTTC

abundance: NA
v_gene: TRBV9
len: 15
d_gene: NA
j_gene: TRBJ2-7
CDR3aa: CASSVEWAGANEQYF
CDR3nt: TGTGCCAGCAGCGTAGAATGGGCAGGGGCTAACGAGCAGTACTTC

abundance: NA
v_gene: TRBV10-3
len: 14
d_gene: TRBD2
j_gene: TRBJ2-5
CDR3aa: CATTRTSGQETQYF
CDR3nt: TGTGCCACGACTAGGACTAGCGGCCAAGAGACCCAGTACTTC

abundance: few
v_gene: TRBV30
len: 15
d_gene: NA
j_gene: TRBJ1-6
CDR3aa: CAWTAGWVADSPLHF
CDR3nt: TGTGCCTGGACGGCTGGCTGGGTGGCGGATTCACCCCTCCACTTT

abundance: NA
v_gene: TRBV18
len: 15
d_gene: TRBD2
j_gene: TRBJ2-7
CDR3aa: CASSPPGLETYEQYF
CDR3nt: TGTGCCAGCTCACCCCCGGGACTAGAGACCTACGAGCAGTACTTC

abundance: NA
v_gene: TRBV30
len: 14
d_gene: NA
j_gene: TRBJ2-2
CDR3aa: CARSGSDLTGELFF
CDR3nt: TGTGCTCGGAGCGGGTCTGACCTCACCGGGGAGCTGTTTTTT

abundance: NA
v_gene: TRBV2
len: 18
d_gene: TRBD2
j_gene: TRBJ2-2
CDR3aa: CASTNRWTSGPNTGELFF
CDR3nt: TGTGCCAGCACCAATCGCTGGACTAGCGGCCCGAACACCGGGGAGCTGTTTTTT

abundance: NA
v_gene: TRBV18
len: 15
d_gene: TRBD1
j_gene: TRBJ2-7
CDR3aa: CASSPGTASIYEQYF
CDR3nt: TGTGCCAGCTCTCCCGGGACAGCTTCGATCTACGAGCAGTACTTC

abundance: once
v_gene: TRBV5-4
len: 15
d_gene: TRBD2
j_gene: TRBJ2-5
CDR3aa: CASSTRLASWETQYF
CDR3nt: TGTGCCAGCAGCACACGACTAGCCTCTTGGGAGACCCAGTACTTC

abundance: NA
v_gene: TRBV2
len: 15
d_gene: NA
j_gene: TRBJ1-6
CDR3aa: CASSEGSAPQSPLHF
CDR3nt: TGTGCCAGCAGTGAAGGGTCTGCCCCCCAGTCACCCCTCCACTTT

abundance: few
v_gene: TRBV4-3
len: 17
d_gene: NA
j_gene: TRBJ1-3
CDR3aa: CASSQDSGTLSRNTIYF
CDR3nt: TGCGCCAGCAGCCAAGATTCCGGGACACTATCGAGAAACACCATATATTTT

abundance: NA
v_gene: TRBV28
len: 16
d_gene: TRBD2
j_gene: TRBJ2-5
CDR3aa: CASTRRTSGGQETQYF
CDR3nt: TGTGCCAGCACCCGGAGGACTAGCGGGGGCCAAGAGACCCAGTACTTC

abundance: NA
v_gene: TRBV7-7
len: 14
d_gene: NA
j_gene: TRBJ2-5
CDR3aa: CASSLDTGKETQYF
CDR3nt: TGTGCTAGCAGCTTAGATACCGGGAAAGAGACCCAGTACTTC

abundance: once
v_gene: TRBV5-4
len: 14
d_gene: TRBD1
j_gene: TRBJ2-7
CDR3aa: CASSSLGWTGEQYF
CDR3nt: TGTGCCAGCAGCTCCCTCGGATGGACAGGCGAGCAGTACTTC

abundance: NA
v_gene: TRBV4-1
len: 14
d_gene: NA
j_gene: TRBJ1-1
CDR3aa: CASSQGLLDTEAFF
CDR3nt: TGCGCCAGCAGCCAAGGACTCCTGGACACTGAAGCTTTCTTT

abundance: NA
v_gene: TRBV5-4
len: 15
d_gene: NA
j_gene: TRBJ1-1
CDR3aa: CASSSPQGLTTEAFF
CDR3nt: TGTGCCAGCAGCTCCCCACAGGGTCTTACCACTGAAGCTTTCTTT

abundance: few
v_gene: TRBV2
len: 13
d_gene: NA
j_gene: TRBJ1-2
CDR3aa: CAQQGEGAYGYTF
CDR3nt: TGTGCCCAGCAAGGGGAGGGTGCCTATGGCTACACCTTC

abundance: NA
v_gene: TRBV5-1
len: 15
d_gene: TRBD1
j_gene: TRBJ1-2
CDR3aa: CASSTGTGGSAGYTF
CDR3nt: TGCGCCAGCAGCACGGGGACAGGGGGTAGTGCTGGCTACACCTTC

abundance: NA
v_gene: TRBV6-4
len: 17
d_gene: NA
j_gene: TRBJ2-3
CDR3aa: CASSDRWHRKSTDTQYF
CDR3nt: TGTGCCAGCAGTGACCGTTGGCACCGGAAGAGCACAGATACGCAGTATTTT